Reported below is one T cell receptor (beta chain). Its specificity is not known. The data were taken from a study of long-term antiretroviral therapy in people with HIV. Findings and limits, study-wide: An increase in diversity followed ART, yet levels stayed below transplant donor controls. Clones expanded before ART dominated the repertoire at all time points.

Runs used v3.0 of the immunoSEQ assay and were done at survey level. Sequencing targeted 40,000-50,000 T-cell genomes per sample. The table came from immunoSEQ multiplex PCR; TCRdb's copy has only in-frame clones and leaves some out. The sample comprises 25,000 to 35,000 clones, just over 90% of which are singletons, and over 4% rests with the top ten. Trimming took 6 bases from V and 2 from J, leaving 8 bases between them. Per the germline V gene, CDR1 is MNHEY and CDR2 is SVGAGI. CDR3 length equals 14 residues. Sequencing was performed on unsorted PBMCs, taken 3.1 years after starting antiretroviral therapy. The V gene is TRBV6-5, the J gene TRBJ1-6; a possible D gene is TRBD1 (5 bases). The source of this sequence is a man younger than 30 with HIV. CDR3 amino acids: CASRGTTYNSPLHF. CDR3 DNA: TGTGCCAGCAGGGGGACCACCTATAATTCACCCCTCCACTTT.